Sequencing of this TCR beta chain was carried out in a study of vaccination and CD4 T cells after COVID-19 (dated by TCRdb to between 2022 and 2023). Background for the entire study: SARS-CoV-2 positivity had been established in the convalescent patients by nasal swab PCR, and mild disease was recorded in several of these patients and severe disease in one. Post-vaccine blood samples were collected a median of around 2.5 months after the second vaccine dose, ranging from about 12 to 250 days. Each participant got two doses of either the Pfizer-BioNTech BNT162b2 vaccine (n=8) or the Moderna mRNA-1273 vaccine (n=2). The convalescent cohort comprised six males and four females, including two Hispanic individuals, seven Caucasians, two Asians and one multiracial person. Post-COVID blood samples from convalescent patients were collected a median of roughly 100 days after diagnosis, with a range of roughly 30 to 161 days. The cultures were stimulated with overlapping spike peptide pools from SARS-CoV-2 and from the common cold coronaviruses HCoV-NL63, HCoV-OC43 and HCoV-229E. Control cultures received a CEFX viral epitope pool as the positive control, an HIV-1 Nef peptide pool as the negative control, or no peptide. The spike-specific CD4+ TCR repertoire was compared before and after mRNA vaccination in about nine COVID-19 convalescent patients and a handful of infection-naive healthy vaccine recipients. The full study reports these points: Of the vaccine-specific clones found in convalescent patients, nearly all (304 of 307) were mono-reactive for SARS-CoV-2 spike instead of being cross-reactive with common cold coronaviruses. In convalescent patients, a median roughly 88% of post-vaccine SARS-CoV-2-reactive clones were detected only after vaccination, suggesting vaccine-specific priming. Although the median number of SARS-CoV-2-reactive clonotypes went up from roughly 23 after infection to about 38 after vaccination, the increase was not significant. Only a relatively small number of convalescent patients were included in the study, and early timepoints following natural infection were not analyzed.

Concerning this clonotype itself: What antigen it recognizes has not been identified. The input lacks base qualities; no much larger clone sits a single base away.

This sample's treatment or condition label indicates: approximately 10-day PBMC culture with coronavirus spike peptide pools or control peptides (ViraFEST assay). The study used the ViraFEST assay, which expanded antigen-specific T cells with peptide pools and then identified expanded clonotypes by TCR sequencing. Positive SARS-CoV-2 PCR tests in the convalescent patients dated from March to December 2020, before Alpha, Beta and Delta variants emerged in the United States. Each well held fewer than 2.5 million PBMCs cultured with 9 to 10 ug/ml peptide pools in IMDM containing around 4.5% human AB serum and 7.5 to 10 IU/ml IL-2. Half of the culture medium was replaced with fresh IL-2-containing medium on days 3 and 7. After roughly 11 days of culture, CD4+ T cells were isolated by negative selection with the EasySep CD4+ T cell isolation kit. PBMCs were separated from whole blood using Ficoll-Paque Plus gradient centrifugation and then either used fresh or cryopreserved at -140C. Triplicate wells were generally used for each culture condition.

The receptor library was made with PCR. DNA from cultured CD4+ T cells was subjected to TCR sequencing with the Oncomine TCR Beta short-read assay at the Johns Hopkins FTIC core. The QIAamp micro DNA kit was used to extract genomic DNA from the cultured CD4+ T cells. Oncomine TCR Beta libraries from cultured CD4+ T cells were pooled using unique dual indexes and sequenced on an Illumina iSeq 100. The authors' analysis ran thus. Non-productive sequences were removed, and CDR3s not starting with C, not ending with F or W, or shorter than 7 amino acids were discarded. Antigen-specific clonotypes were identified with the MANAFEST web application by comparing peptide-stimulated wells with reference and other culture wells. To be called positive, a clone needed an FDR below 0.05, an odds ratio above 5, and a productive frequency above 0.1% in at least two of three replicate wells. Clonotypes that were significantly expanded in both SARS-CoV-2 spike wells and at least one common cold coronavirus spike condition were defined as cross-reactive. CDR3 homology was assessed with Levenshtein distances (stringdist) and unrooted phylogenetic trees (ape) in R version 3.6.1. In-frame beta chains were kept once TCRdb had trimmed the public reads at Q25 with fastp and called clones with MiXCR. When rows share a CDR3 protein, they turn into one entry using the most common DNA and genes. TCRdb, rather than the study authors, made the V and J calls. The sample contains 9,500 to 15,000 distinct CDR3 sequences, under 75% of them found a single time. The ten most abundant clones make up around 8.6% of the sample.

The sequence came from a human donor who had recovered from COVID-19. The sample comprised CD4+ T cells from blood, cultured in vitro.

Here is the DNA: TGTGCCAGCAGCTTAAAGTTCCGGCTAGCGGGAGGGCGCAATGAGCAGTTCTTC. The resulting protein is CASSLKFRLAGGRNEQFF. This sequence uses TRBV7-9 and TRBJ2-1; TRBD2 agrees with 12 junctional bases. From the germline V gene (reference sequence), CDR1 is SEHNR and CDR2 is FQNEAQ. CDR3 length: 18 amino acids, cysteine to phenylalanine. Of all the DNA, just the CDR3 is kept, 54 bases in frame from base 1. V loses 2 bases at its end and J loses 6 bases; junction bases beyond the gene matches: 11.